The entry below gives a single T cell receptor (beta chain) sequence along with its context. What it recognizes is unknown. The sample is drawn from a study of blood T cells in healthy people across ages. Isolation per sample recovered at least 7 million PBMCs. The CDR3 is 12 residues long. V was shortened by 3 bases and J by 3 bases, with 5 bases between the two germline ends. Next came a second PCR, run for roughly 7 to 12 cycles, which used a sample-barcoded 5' primer along with a J-beta primer mix. TCRdb independently ran MiXCR on the 5' RACE reads; one entry per CDR3 protein. The table includes fewer than 750,000 distinct CDR3 sequences, around 48% detected once. Study-level points and caveats: It was the long-lived donors that had more naive CD4+ cells and higher diversity than aged donors. Age brought a roughly linear fall in TCR beta diversity measured per million T cells.

V gene TRBV12-3 or TRBV12-4 combines with J gene TRBJ2-5; no clear D. Sequencing was performed on blood. The source of this sequence is a man older than 75 in good health. In nucleotides, the CDR3 is TGTGCCAGCAGTTTTAGAGAAGAGACCCAGTACTTC. It is translated as CASSFREETQYF.